Listed here are 9 T cell receptor beta chains from one sample, sequenced in a study of CD8+ T cells in alopecia areata (dated by TCRdb to the late 2010s). Libraries were prepared through the immunoSEQ multiplex PCR assay. To provide template for TCR sequencing, every sample had RNA extracted and reverse transcribed into cDNA. TCRdb took over this immuneACCESS table, retaining in-frame rearrangements with V and J assigned. Such tables are incomplete; in checked studies, under half of the missing clones stem from an unresolved V gene, and the remainder is unexplained. This sample has about 210,000 clones in its table, and approximately 47% of those were observed once. The ten most abundant clones make up roughly 2.6% of the sample. The treatment or condition label, read with the paper, signifies: oral pan-JAK inhibitor, 5-10 mg twice daily. Material: CD4+ T cells sorted from blood, obtained at approximately week 37, from a patient treated with tofacitinib. Receptors originate from a human donor with alopecia areata.

The chain employs TRBV20-1 and TRBJ2-5; D unclear. The CDR3 loop spans 11 amino acids. Germline V gene sequence: CDR1 DFQATT, CDR2 SNEGSKA (reference sequence). V shed 5 bases and J shed 5 bases, with 9 bases lying between them. CDR3: CSALIAETQYF. Written as DNA, the CDR3 is TGCAGTGCTTTGATTGCGGAGACCCAGTACTTC.

This clone was found a few times. The gene calls are TRBV11-1 and TRBJ2-2; tentatively, D is TRBD1 or TRBD2 (5 bases each). The ends were cut back, 3 bases at V and 4 bases at J, with 6 bases in the middle. Germline V lookup: CDR1 SGHAT, CDR2 FQDESV (reference sequence). CDR3 length: 13 amino acids. The CDR3 here is CASSFGTTGELFF. The CDR3 region has the DNA TGTGCCAGCAGCTTCGGGACCACCGGGGAGCTGTTTTTT.

V and J are TRBV28 and TRBJ1-4; D possibly corresponds to TRBD1 (6 bases). The CDR3 totals 14 residues. V lost 6 bases to trimming and J lost 6 bases, with 14 bases between them. Germline lookup yields CDR1 MDHEN and CDR2 SYDVKM. The CDR3 nucleotides are TGTGCCAGCAGGAATTCAGGGGCTCATGAAAAACTGTTTTTT. Amino acid sequence: CASRNSGAHEKLFF.

In its sample, this clone was seen a few times. This chain uses TRBV23-1 with TRBJ1-5; D remains ambiguous. TRBV23-1 carries the ORF label, with uncertain function. Trimming pared 4 bases from V and 3 bases from J, leaving 19 bases between. The CDR3 runs to 17 residues. CDR3 nucleotides: TGCGCCAGCAGTCCTTCGGCCGCCCTGTACTCCAATCAGCCCCAGCATTTT. It codes for CASSPSAALYSNQPQHF.

J is TRBJ2-7 and V is TRBV19, with D uncertain. V lost 0 bases, J lost 2 bases, and 8 bases lay in between. Germline lookup yields CDR1 LNHDA and CDR2 SQIVND (reference sequence). This CDR3 has 14 amino acids. CDR3 protein: CASSIEERTYEQYF. CDR3 bases: TGTGCCAGTAGTATAGAGGAGAGGACCTACGAGCAGTACTTC.

This clone was detected once. The chain has TRBV30 and TRBJ2-5; D unresolved. The ends were cut back, 1 base at V and 4 bases at J, with 10 bases in the middle. This CDR3 is 13 amino acids long. Germline CDR1 reads GTSNPN; CDR2 reads SVGIG (reference sequence). The CDR3 is CAWSAMWRETQYF. CDR3 nucleotide sequence: TGTGCCTGGAGTGCGATGTGGAGAGAGACCCAGTACTTC.

This rearrangement joins TRBV5-6 to TRBJ2-5; possibly TRBD1 for D (5 bases). V lost 0 bases, J lost 6 bases, and 12 bases lay in between. Germline V gene sequence: CDR1 SGHDT, CDR2 YYEEEE. The CDR3 sequence is 14 residues long. The CDR3 DNA sequence: TGTGCCAGCAGCTTGGGTGTAGGGGCGAAGACCCAGTACTTC. It codes for CASSLGVGAKTQYF.

The chain is built from TRBV5-1 and TRBJ2-3; D is unclear. The germline CDR1 and CDR2 sequences are SGHRS and YFSETQ. CDR3 size: 15 residues. V was pared by 4 bases and J by 0 bases, with 12 bases between. CDR3 protein: CASSPLLRSTDTQYF. DNA of the CDR3: TGCGCCAGCAGCCCCCTACTTCGTAGCACAGATACGCAGTATTTT.

This clone was observed a few times. The chain has TRBV7-9 and TRBJ2-1, with D unresolved. The CDR3 sequence is 13 residues long. The V and J ends lost 4 bases and 9 bases respectively, with 13 bases between them. Germline-derived CDR1 and CDR2 are SEHNR and FQNEAQ (reference sequence). The chain's CDR3 is CASSSKTELEQFF. CDR3 DNA sequence: TGTGCCAGCAGCTCCAAAACGGAGCTTGAGCAGTTCTTC.